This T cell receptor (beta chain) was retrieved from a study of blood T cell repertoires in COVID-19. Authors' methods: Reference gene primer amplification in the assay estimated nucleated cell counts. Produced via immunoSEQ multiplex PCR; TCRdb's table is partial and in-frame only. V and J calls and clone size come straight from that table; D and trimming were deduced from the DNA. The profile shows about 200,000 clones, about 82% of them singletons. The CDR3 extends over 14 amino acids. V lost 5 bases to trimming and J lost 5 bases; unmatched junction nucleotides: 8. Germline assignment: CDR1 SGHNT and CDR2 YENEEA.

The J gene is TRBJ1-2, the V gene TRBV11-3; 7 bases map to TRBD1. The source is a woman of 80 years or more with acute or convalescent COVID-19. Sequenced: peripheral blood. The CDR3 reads CASSHGTAFYGYTF. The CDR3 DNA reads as TGTGCCAGCAGCCACGGGACAGCCTTTTATGGCTACACCTTC.